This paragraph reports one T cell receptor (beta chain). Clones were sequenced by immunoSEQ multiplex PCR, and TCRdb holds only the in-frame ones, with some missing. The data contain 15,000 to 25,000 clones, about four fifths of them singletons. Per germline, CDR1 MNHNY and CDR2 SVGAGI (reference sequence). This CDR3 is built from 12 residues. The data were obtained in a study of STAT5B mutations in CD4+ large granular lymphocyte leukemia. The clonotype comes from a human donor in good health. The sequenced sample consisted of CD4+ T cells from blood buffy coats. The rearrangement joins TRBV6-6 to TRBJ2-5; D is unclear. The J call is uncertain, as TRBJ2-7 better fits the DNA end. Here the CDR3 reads CASSPTGYEQYF. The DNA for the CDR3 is TGTGCCAGCAGCCCTACTGGGTACGAGCAGTACTTC.